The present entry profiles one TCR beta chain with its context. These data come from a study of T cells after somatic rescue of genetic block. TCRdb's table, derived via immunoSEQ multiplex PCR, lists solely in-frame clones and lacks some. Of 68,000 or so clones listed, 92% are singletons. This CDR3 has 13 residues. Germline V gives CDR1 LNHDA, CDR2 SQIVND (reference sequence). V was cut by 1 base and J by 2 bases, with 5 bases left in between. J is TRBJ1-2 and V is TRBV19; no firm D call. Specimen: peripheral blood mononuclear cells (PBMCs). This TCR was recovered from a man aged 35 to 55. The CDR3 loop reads CASSIAGNYGYTF. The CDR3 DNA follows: TGTGCCAGTAGTATAGCCGGCAACTATGGCTACACCTTC.